Listed here are 18 T cell receptor beta chains from one sample, sequenced in a study of T-cell reconstitution after alpha-beta-depleted transplantation in children. Preparation of the TCRbeta library involved a method that used unique molecular identifiers. TCRdb analysed the PCR reads with MiXCR anew, one entry per CDR3 protein. The sample holds around 190,000 distinct CDR3 sequences, approximately 6.3% seen once. Sample: PBMCs, taken before TCRalphabeta/CD19-depleted stem cell transplant. The receptors were sampled from a boy between 2 and 10 years old with acute lymphoblastic leukemia, due to receive a stem cell transplant.

This clonotype occurred many times. The chain combines TRBV20-1 with TRBJ2-3; D remains unclear. From germline, CDR1 is DFQATT and CDR2 SNEGSKA (reference sequence). V lost 4 bases, J lost 0 bases, and 8 bases lay in between. CDR3 length: 13 amino acids. The CDR3 region has the DNA TGCAGTGCTAAGAGGTCTAGCACAGATACGCAGTATTTT. Its translation is CSAKRSSTDTQYF.

This clonotype was counted a few times. The rearrangement joins TRBV18 to TRBJ2-5, with 8 bases identical to TRBD1. J lost 4 bases, V lost 3 bases, and 1 base had no gene match. The length of the CDR3 is 13 residues. Germline CDR1 and CDR2: KGHSH and LQKENI. CDR3 loop: CASSPGQGETQYF. As DNA, the CDR3 is TGTGCCAGCTCACCCGGACAGGGAGAGACCCAGTACTTC. Using reference TRBV18 and TRBJ2-5 for the parts outside the CDR3, the full variable domain is NAGVMQNPRHLVRRRGQEARLRCSPMKGHSHVYWYRQLPEEGLKFMVYLQKENIIDESGMPKERFSAEFPKEGPSILRIQQVVRGDSAAYFCASSPGQGETQYFGPGTRLLVL.

This clonotype was observed many times. The chain couples TRBV29-1 to TRBJ2-1, with 9 bases fitting TRBD2. Per germline, CDR1 SQVTM and CDR2 ANQGSEA. V lost 4 bases, J lost 8 bases, and 9 bases stayed unmatched. The CDR3 runs to 14 residues. The CDR3 loop is CSVAGTSLEDEQFF. In DNA, the CDR3 is TGCAGCGTTGCCGGGACTAGCCTCGAAGATGAGCAGTTCTTC.

This clonotype has ten or more counts. The rearrangement joins TRBV12-3 or TRBV12-4 to TRBJ2-1; 7 nucleotides agree with TRBD2. Trimming at V came to 7 bases and at J to 5 bases, leaving 14 bases not matched to a gene. CDR3 length equals 16 residues. Here the CDR3 DNA reads TGTGCCAGCACCCCGGGGGGTTCTAGCGTCAACAATGAGCAGTTCTTC. Translated: CASTPGGSSVNNEQFF.

This clonotype showed up many times. This chain connects TRBV6-5 to TRBJ1-1; D gene unclear. This CDR3 has 14 residues. The ends were cut back, 4 bases at V and 1 base at J, with 10 bases in the middle. Germline V gene lookup returns CDR1 MNHEY and CDR2 SVGAGI. The CDR3: CASSSLTSNTEAFF. CDR3 DNA: TGTGCCAGCAGTTCGCTTACATCGAACACTGAAGCTTTCTTT.

This clonotype appeared many times. The chain employs TRBV7-3 and TRBJ2-3; the D is unclear. The germline CDR1 and CDR2 sequences are SGHTA and FQGTGA. V lost 4 bases, J lost 5 bases, and 10 bases lay in between. The CDR3 is made up of 13 amino acids. The CDR3 loop reads CASSSDGIDTQYF. In DNA, the CDR3 is TGTGCCAGCAGCTCGGACGGTATAGATACGCAGTATTTT.

The rearrangement uses TRBV5-1 and TRBJ2-1, with unresolved D. V was pared by 4 bases and J by 7 bases, with 9 bases between. CDR1 and CDR2 (germline): SGHRS, YFSETQ. The CDR3 totals 12 residues. The CDR3 sequence: CASSQTGNEQFF. The DNA of the CDR3 is TGCGCCAGCAGCCAGACCGGTAATGAGCAGTTCTTC.

This clonotype was counted only a few times. The genes are TRBV20-1 and TRBJ2-7; 7 bases align to TRBD1. Germline V gene data show CDR1 as DFQATT and CDR2 as SNEGSKA (reference sequence). The CDR3 contains 14 residues. J lost 0 bases, V lost 6 bases, and 8 bases had no gene match. In DNA form, the CDR3 reads TGCAGTGCCCCTCGGGACAGTTCCTCCTACGAGCAGTACTTC. Encoded protein: CSAPRDSSSYEQYF.

In this sample, this clonotype turned up a few times. This chain joins TRBV6-1 and TRBJ2-2; 9 nucleotides match TRBD1. The CDR3 runs to 15 residues. The germline CDR1 and CDR2 sequences are MNHNS and SASEGT. V lost 6 bases, J lost 7 bases, and 9 bases stayed unmatched. The CDR3, as DNA: TGTGCCAGCAGCTGCCGGACAGGGGTTTTCGGGGAGCTGTTTTTT. Protein: CASSCRTGVFGELFF.

In this sample, this clonotype turned up many times. This rearrangement joins TRBV6-9 to TRBJ2-3; D remains ambiguous. The germline CDR1 and CDR2 sequences are MNHGY and SVAAGI. The CDR3 extends over 11 amino acids. Trimming pared 6 bases from V and 1 base from J, leaving 2 bases between. The CDR3 reads CASRCTDTQYF. The CDR3 region has the DNA TGTGCCAGCAGGTGCACAGATACGCAGTATTTT.

V usage is TRBV28 and J usage is TRBJ1-1; no reliable D call. The V end was cut by 6 bases, the J end by 0 bases, with 8 bases between. The germline V gene has CDR1 MDHEN and CDR2 SYDVKM. This CDR3 is built from 13 residues. CDR3 coding DNA: TGTGCCAGCAGCTCAGTGATGAACACTGAAGCTTTCTTT. It is translated as CASSSVMNTEAFF.

Ten or more counts support this clonotype. The CDR3 sequence: CASSQDFGTVYNEQFF. As DNA, the CDR3 is TGTGCCAGCAGCCAAGATTTCGGGACAGTTTACAATGAGCAGTTCTTC. The V call is TRBV14, the J call TRBJ2-1; 7 bases align to TRBD1. Germline lookup yields CDR1 SGHDN and CDR2 FVKESK. The CDR3 is 16 residues long. The ends lost 0 bases at V and 4 bases at J; junction bases unmatched: 6. The whole variable domain, filled in from reference TRBV14 and TRBJ2-1, reads EAGVTQFPSHSVIEKGQTVTLRCDPISGHDNLYWYRRVMGKEIKFLLHFVKESKQDESGMPNNRFLAERTGGTYSTLKVQPAELEDSGVYFCASSQDFGTVYNEQFFGPGTRLTVL.

This clonotype was seen more than once but under ten times. The chain has TRBV28 and TRBJ2-7; D possibly uses TRBD1 or TRBD2 (5 bases each). V was trimmed by 2 bases and J by 6 bases, leaving 14 bases between them. The CDR3 runs to 14 residues. Germline V gives CDR1 MDHEN, CDR2 SYDVKM. The chain's CDR3 is CASSLVRDQCEQYF. CDR3 in DNA: TGTGCCAGCAGTTTAGTCCGGGACCAGTGCGAGCAGTACTTC. The variable domain in full, completed from reference TRBV28 and TRBJ2-7, reads DVKVTQSSRYLVKRTGEKVFLECVQDMDHENMFWYRQDPGLGLRLIYFSYDVKMKEKGDIPEGYSVSREKKERFSLILESASTNQTSMYLCASSLVRDQCEQYFGPGTRLTVT.

Of note for this clonotype: Compared with germline, one end of the junction differs, possibly owing to a read error. This sequence joins TRBV9 and TRBJ2-4; 11 bases map to TRBD2. CDR1 is SGDLS and CDR2 is YYNGEE in the germline V gene. The CDR3 has 17 amino acids. The chain's CDR3 is CATSTSGGPGAKYIQYF. DNA for the CDR3: TGTGCCACCTCAACTAGCGGGGGTCCGGGGGCCAAATACATTCAGTACTTC.

This clonotype was found many times. A junction boundary mismatches the germline segment, possibly from a read error. V usage is TRBV7-2 and J usage is TRBJ2-7; 11 nucleotides align to TRBD2. CDR3 length equals 15 residues. CDR1 and CDR2 (germline): SGHTA, FQGNSA. In DNA, the CDR3 is TGTGCCAGCAGCGTAGCGGGGGGGCCGTCCTACGAGCAGTACTTC. Translating it yields CASSVAGGPSYEQYF.

This clonotype was detected ten times or more. This chain uses TRBV4-3 with TRBJ2-1, with TRBD1 matching over 8 bases. Trimming at V came to 1 base and at J to 8 bases, leaving 10 bases not matched to a gene. This CDR3 has 16 amino acids. Germline V gene lookup returns CDR1 LGHNA and CDR2 YSLEER. CDR3 loop: CASSQALIPDRDEQFF. The DNA of the CDR3 is TGCGCCAGCAGCCAAGCTCTAATCCCGGACAGGGATGAGCAGTTCTTC.

A few counts support this clonotype. This chain connects TRBV11-1 to TRBJ2-5; 9 positions match TRBD1. J gave up 2 bases and V 6 bases, and 16 bases lay outside the gene matches. The CDR3 contains 18 residues. Germline assignment: CDR1 SGHAT and CDR2 FQDESV (reference sequence). CDR3 loop: CASSSPQGALGPQETQYF. CDR3 coding DNA: TGTGCCAGCAGTTCACCACAGGGGGCGCTTGGTCCTCAAGAGACCCAGTACTTC.

This chain connects TRBV9 to TRBJ2-1; possibly TRBD1 for D (6 bases). Germline CDR1 and CDR2: SGDLS and YYNGEE. Trimming left V 0 bases short and J 15 bases short, with 13 bases between. CDR3 length: 12 residues. This CDR3 is CASSVALQGWFF. Written as DNA, the CDR3 is TGTGCCAGCAGCGTAGCCTTGCAGGGGTGGTTCTTC.